A single sample is the source of the 6 T cell receptor beta chains below, sequenced in a study of OX40 agonist ivuxolimab in advanced cancers. Produced via immunoSEQ multiplex PCR; TCRdb's table is partial and in-frame only. There are some 86,000 clones in the sample; around 88% occur only once, and approximately 1.5% lies in the top ten. Material: CD4+ or CD8+ T cells sorted from blood, obtained in a trial of the OX40 agonist ivuxolimab. The origin of the receptors is an adult with an advanced solid tumor such as melanoma, head and neck, liver or kidney cancer.

V and J are TRBV30 and TRBJ2-1; TRBD2 matches at 10 bases. Per the germline V gene, CDR1 is GTSNPN and CDR2 is SVGIG (reference sequence). Trimming removed 4 bases from V and 6 bases from J; junction bases left unmatched: 3. This CDR3 has 13 amino acids. DNA for the CDR3: TGTGCCTGGATAACTAGCGGGATCAATGAGCAGTTCTTC. This encodes CAWITSGINEQFF.

V gene TRBV7-3 combines with J gene TRBJ2-7; D perhaps matches TRBD1 (6 bases). This CDR3 comprises 15 residues. Germline V gene sequence: CDR1 SGHTA, CDR2 FQGTGA. V was cut by 4 bases and J by 2 bases, with 15 bases left in between. Written as DNA, the CDR3 is TGTGCCAGCAGCTCCTCCCCAGGGGCTACCTACGAGCAGTACTTC. Its protein product is CASSSSPGATYEQYF.

This chain uses TRBV9 with TRBJ2-5, with 15 bases aligning to TRBD2. This CDR3 region has 16 residues. After removal of 2 bases from V and 3 bases from J, the junction contained 2 bases not matched to a gene. In germline, CDR1 is SGDLS, CDR2 YYNGEE. In nucleotides, the CDR3 is TGTGCCAGCAGCGTGGGACTAGCGGGAGGAGAAGAGACCCAGTACTTC. Its protein is CASSVGLAGGEETQYF.

The chain carries TRBV7-8 and TRBJ2-7; 7 nucleotides line up with TRBD1. Germline CDR1 SGHVS, CDR2 FQNEAQ. CDR3 length: 15 amino acids. V gave up 5 bases and J gave up 2 bases; unmatched junction bases: 9. The CDR3 loop reads CASSADRDPAYEQYF. Written as DNA, the CDR3 is TGTGCCAGCAGCGCAGACAGGGATCCAGCCTACGAGCAGTACTTC.

This rearrangement joins TRBV15 to TRBJ2-1, with a weak D call TRBD2 (6 bases). V lost 0 bases, J lost 0 bases, and 12 bases lay in between. The CDR3 is 17 residues long. CDR1 LNHNV and CDR2 YYDKDF come from the germline V gene (reference sequence). The CDR3 nucleotides are TGTGCCACCAGCAGAGAGAATAGCGGAAGCTCCTACAATGAGCAGTTCTTC. This translates into CATSRENSGSSYNEQFF.

The chain combines TRBV9 with TRBJ2-1, with 7 bases that match TRBD1. CDR3 length equals 13 residues. V lost 4 bases to trimming and J lost 8 bases; unmatched junction nucleotides: 6. The germline V gene has CDR1 SGDLS and CDR2 YYNGEE. This CDR3 reads CASSIRTGDEQFF. The CDR3 DNA is TGTGCCAGCAGCATTCGAACAGGGGATGAGCAGTTCTTC.